This TCR beta chain was observed in a study of T cells in tuberculosis. Study-wide background: CD1B tetramers identified T cells specific for mycobacterial lipid GMM. Findings of the study overall: Active tuberculosis TCR-alpha repertoires lay closer to GMM-specific TCRs than IGRA-negative controls, suggesting clonal expansion.

V lost 5 bases and J lost 8, with 21 bases in between. CDR3 length: 15 residues. CDR1 is SEHNR and CDR2 is FQNEAQ in the germline V gene (reference sequence). Latent tuberculosis screening used tuberculin skin test and IGRA at entry. On average about 100,000 T cells per donor were immunosequenced. As for this clone: Its antigen is unidentified.

The table came from immunoSEQ multiplex PCR; TCRdb's copy has only in-frame clones and leaves some out. The table shows 25,000 to 35,000 clones, with approximately 94% occurring only once. This receptor was taken from a donor between 10 and 35 years old with latent tuberculosis or without tuberculosis infection. The V and J genes are TRBV7-9 and TRBJ1-2; D not certain. Sequenced sample: PBMCs. The CDR3 loop reads CASSPGGLPYVGYTF. Written as DNA, the CDR3 is TGTGCCAGCAGCCCCGGTGGGCTACCCTATGTCGGCTACACCTTC. Drawing the rest from reference TRBV7-9 and TRBJ1-2, the complete variable domain is DTGVSQNPRHKITKRGQNVTFRCDPISEHNRLYWYRQTLGQGPEFLTYFQNEAQLEKSRLLSDRFSAERPKGSFSTLEIQRTEQGDSAMYLCASSPGGLPYVGYTFGSGTRLTVV.